This TCR beta chain was recovered during a study of T cells after yellow fever vaccination. Across the whole study: Preparation of the low-cell-number fractions used SMART-Seq v4 Ultra Low Input. General observations from the study: The study re-detected most primary-vaccination clones after the booster (approximately 96% CD4, roughly 85% CD8). CD4 and CD8 compartments shared a small share of clonotypes, likely from convergent recombination.

The CDR3 has 13 residues. Germline V lookup: CDR1 MDHEN, CDR2 SYDVKM. V gave up 10 bases and J gave up 3 bases; unmatched junction bases: 5. In the case of this clonotype: Its antigen remains unidentified.

MiXCR, applied by TCRdb to the 5' RACE reads, yields one record per CDR3 protein. The sample carries 450,000 to 550,000 distinct CDR3 sequences, 21% recorded once. Source: PBMCs, taken roughly 20 days after the first yellow fever vaccination. This receptor was identified in a young man who received the YFV17D yellow fever vaccine. This rearrangement joins TRBV28 to TRBJ2-1, with 8 positions matching TRBD2. The CDR3 loop reads CAIGGGLYNEQFF. The CDR3, as DNA: TGTGCCATCGGGGGGGGGCTCTACAATGAGCAGTTCTTC.